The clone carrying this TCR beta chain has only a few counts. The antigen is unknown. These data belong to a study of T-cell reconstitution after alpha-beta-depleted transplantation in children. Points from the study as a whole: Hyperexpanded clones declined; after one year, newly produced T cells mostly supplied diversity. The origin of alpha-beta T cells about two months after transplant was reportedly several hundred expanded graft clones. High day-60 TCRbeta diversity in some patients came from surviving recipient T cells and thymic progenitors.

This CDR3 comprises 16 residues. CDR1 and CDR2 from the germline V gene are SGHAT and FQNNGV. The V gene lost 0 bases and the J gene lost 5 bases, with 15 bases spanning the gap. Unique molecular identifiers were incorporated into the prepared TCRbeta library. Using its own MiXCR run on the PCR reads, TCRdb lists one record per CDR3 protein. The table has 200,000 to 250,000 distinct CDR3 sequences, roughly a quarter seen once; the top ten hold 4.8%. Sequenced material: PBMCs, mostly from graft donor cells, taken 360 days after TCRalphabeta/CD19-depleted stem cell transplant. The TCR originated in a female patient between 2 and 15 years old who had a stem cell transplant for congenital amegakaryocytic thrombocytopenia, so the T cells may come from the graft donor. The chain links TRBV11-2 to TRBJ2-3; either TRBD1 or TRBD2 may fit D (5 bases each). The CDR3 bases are TGTGCCAGCAGCTTAGAAAGAGCGGAGAGGGGAGATACGCAGTATTTT. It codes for CASSLERAERGDTQYF.